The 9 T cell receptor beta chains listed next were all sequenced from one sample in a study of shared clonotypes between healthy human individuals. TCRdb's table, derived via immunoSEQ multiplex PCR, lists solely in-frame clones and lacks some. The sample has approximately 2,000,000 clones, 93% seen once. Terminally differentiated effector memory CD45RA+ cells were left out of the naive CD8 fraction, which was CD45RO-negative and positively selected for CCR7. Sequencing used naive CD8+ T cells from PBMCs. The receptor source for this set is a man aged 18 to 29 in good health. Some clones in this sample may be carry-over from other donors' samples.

In DNA form, the CDR3 reads TGTGCCAGTAGTCGCGGGACTGCCTACGAGCAGTACTTC. Protein: CASSRGTAYEQYF. This rearrangement joins TRBV19 to TRBJ2-7, with D possibly TRBD2 on 6 matching bases. V was shortened by 5 bases and J by 2 bases, with 10 bases between the two germline ends. This CDR3 has 13 amino acids. Germline CDR1 reads LNHDA; CDR2 reads SQIVND (reference sequence).

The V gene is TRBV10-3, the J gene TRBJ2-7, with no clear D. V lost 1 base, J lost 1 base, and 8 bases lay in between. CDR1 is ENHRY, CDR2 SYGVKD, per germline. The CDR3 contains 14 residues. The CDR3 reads CAISEFPFSYEQYF. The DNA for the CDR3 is TGTGCCATCAGTGAGTTCCCCTTTTCCTACGAGCAGTACTTC.

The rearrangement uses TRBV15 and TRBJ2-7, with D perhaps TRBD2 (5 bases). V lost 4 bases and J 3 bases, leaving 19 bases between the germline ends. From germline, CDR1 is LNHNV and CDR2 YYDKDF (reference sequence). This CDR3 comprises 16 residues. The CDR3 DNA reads TGTGCCACCAGCAACCCCCCGCCGACTACGCACTACGAGCAGTACTTC. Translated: CATSNPPPTTHYEQYF.

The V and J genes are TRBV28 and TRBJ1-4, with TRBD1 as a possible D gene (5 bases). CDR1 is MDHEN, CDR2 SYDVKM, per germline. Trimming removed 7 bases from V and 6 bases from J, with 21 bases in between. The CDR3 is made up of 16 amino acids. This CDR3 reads CASNRPTRVDDEKLFF. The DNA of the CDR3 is TGTGCCAGCAATAGACCCACCAGGGTGGATGATGAAAAACTGTTTTTT.

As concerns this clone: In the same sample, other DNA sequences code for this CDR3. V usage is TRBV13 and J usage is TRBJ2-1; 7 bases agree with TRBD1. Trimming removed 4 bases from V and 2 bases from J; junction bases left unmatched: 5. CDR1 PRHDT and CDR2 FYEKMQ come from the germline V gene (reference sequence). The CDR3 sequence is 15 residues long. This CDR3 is CASSSRDRAYNEQFF. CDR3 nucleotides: TGTGCCAGCAGCTCTCGGGACAGAGCCTACAATGAGCAGTTCTTC.

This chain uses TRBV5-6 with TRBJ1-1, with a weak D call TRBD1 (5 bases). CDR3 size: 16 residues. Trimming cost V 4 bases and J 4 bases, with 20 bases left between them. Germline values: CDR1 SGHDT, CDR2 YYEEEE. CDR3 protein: CASSEIRRGGFTEAFF. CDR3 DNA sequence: TGTGCCAGCAGCGAAATTCGCCGGGGGGGGTTCACTGAAGCTTTCTTT.

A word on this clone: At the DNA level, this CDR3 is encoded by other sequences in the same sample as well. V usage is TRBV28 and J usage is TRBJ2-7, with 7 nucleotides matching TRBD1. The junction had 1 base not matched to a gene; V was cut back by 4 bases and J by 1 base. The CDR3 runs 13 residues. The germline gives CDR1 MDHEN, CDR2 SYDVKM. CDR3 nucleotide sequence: TGTGCCAGCAGTTACAGGGGTTCCTACGAGCAGTACTTC. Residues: CASSYRGSYEQYF.

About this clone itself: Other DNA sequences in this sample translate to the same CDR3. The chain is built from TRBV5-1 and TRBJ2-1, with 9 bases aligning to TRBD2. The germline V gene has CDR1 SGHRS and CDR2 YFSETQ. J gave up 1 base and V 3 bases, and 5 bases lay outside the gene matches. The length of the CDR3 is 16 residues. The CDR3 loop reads CASSSFLAGSYNEQFF. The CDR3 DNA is TGCGCCAGCAGCTCCTTTCTAGCGGGATCCTACAATGAGCAGTTCTTC.

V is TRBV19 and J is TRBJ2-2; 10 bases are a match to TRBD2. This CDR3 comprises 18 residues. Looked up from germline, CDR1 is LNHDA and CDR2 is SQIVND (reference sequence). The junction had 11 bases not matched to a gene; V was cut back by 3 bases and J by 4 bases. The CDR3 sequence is CASSIPLLAGDLTGELFF. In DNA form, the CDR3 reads TGTGCCAGTAGTATTCCCCTCCTAGCGGGGGATCTCACCGGGGAGCTGTTTTTT.